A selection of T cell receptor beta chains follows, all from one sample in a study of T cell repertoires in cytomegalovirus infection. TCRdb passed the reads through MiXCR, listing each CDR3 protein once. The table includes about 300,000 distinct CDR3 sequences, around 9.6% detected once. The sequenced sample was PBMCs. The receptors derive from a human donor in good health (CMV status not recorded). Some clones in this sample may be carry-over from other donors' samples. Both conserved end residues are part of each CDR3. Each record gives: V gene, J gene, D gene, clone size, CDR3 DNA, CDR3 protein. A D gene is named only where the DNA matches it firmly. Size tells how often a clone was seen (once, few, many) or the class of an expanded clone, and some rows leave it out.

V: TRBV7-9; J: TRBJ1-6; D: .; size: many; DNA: TGTGCCAGCAGCCACCCGGCCGGAGATAATTCACCCCTCCACTTT; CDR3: CASSHPAGDNSPLHF
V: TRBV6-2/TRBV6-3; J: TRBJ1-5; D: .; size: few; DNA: TGTGCCAGCAGTGCTAACCGGGGCAATCAGCCCCAGCATTTT; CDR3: CASSANRGNQPQHF
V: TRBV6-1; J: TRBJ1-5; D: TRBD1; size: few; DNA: TGTGCCAGCAGTCTTAAGGGACAGCCCTATAGCAATCAGCCCCAGCATTTT; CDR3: CASSLKGQPYSNQPQHF
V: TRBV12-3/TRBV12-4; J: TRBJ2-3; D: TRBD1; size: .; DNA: TGTGCCAGCAGTTTAATAACAGGGGGCACAGATACGCAGTATTTT; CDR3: CASSLITGGTDTQYF
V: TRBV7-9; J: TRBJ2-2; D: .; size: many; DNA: TGTGCCACCAAGCCCCTAGCGTGGGCTTCGAACACCGGGGAGCTGTTTTTT; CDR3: CATKPLAWASNTGELFF
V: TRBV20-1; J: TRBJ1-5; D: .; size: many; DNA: TGCAGTGCTAGAGACGGGGAGAGTAGCAATCAGCCCCAGCATTTT; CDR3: CSARDGESSNQPQHF
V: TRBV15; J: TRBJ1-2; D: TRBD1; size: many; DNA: TGTGCCACCAGTCAGAGCGGGACAGGGCGATCCGATGGCTACACCTTC; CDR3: CATSQSGTGRSDGYTF
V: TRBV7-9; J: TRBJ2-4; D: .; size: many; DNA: TGTGCCAGCAGCCCAGAAACCAGTTTGCTTCGGAACATTCAGTACTTC; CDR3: CASSPETSLLRNIQYF
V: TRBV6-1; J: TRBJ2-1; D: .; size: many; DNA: TGTGCCAGCAGTGAAGACGGGGGCACTTACAATGAGCAGTTCTTC; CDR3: CASSEDGGTYNEQFF
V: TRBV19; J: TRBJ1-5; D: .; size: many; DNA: TGTGCCAGTAGTATCTTGGGATCCAATCAGCCCCAGCATTTT; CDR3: CASSILGSNQPQHF
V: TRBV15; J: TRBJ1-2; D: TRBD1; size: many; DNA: TGTGCCACCAGCAGGACAGGGAGGGGCTACACCTTC; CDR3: CATSRTGRGYTF
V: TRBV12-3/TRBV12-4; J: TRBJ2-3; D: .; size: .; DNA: TGTGCCAGCAGCCACAATCGTCCCGGGACCCTCCCAGATACGCAGTATTTT; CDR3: CASSHNRPGTLPDTQYF
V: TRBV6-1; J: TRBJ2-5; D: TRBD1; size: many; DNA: TGTGCCACCCAGGGGGCATCAGAGACCCAGTACTTC; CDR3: CATQGASETQYF
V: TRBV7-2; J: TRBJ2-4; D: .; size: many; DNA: TGTGCCAGCAGCGCTCGACAGGTTGGAAACATTCAGTACTTC; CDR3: CASSARQVGNIQYF
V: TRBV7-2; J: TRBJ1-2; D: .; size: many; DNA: TGTGCCAGCAGCCCCCGGAGTGCAGGAGGGAGCTATGGCTACACCTTC; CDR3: CASSPRSAGGSYGYTF
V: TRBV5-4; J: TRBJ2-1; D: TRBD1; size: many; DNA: TGTGCCAGCAGCTTGCGAGGGGGCGCCTACAATGAGCAGTTCTTC; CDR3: CASSLRGGAYNEQFF
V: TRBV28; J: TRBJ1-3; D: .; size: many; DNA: TGTGCCAGCAGTTTAATAGATTTGGGTGTCTCTGGAAACACCATATATTTT; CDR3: CASSLIDLGVSGNTIYF
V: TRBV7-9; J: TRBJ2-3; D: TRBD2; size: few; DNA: TGTGCCAGCAGCTCCATTCTAGCGGGAGTCACAGATACGCAGTATTTT; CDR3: CASSSILAGVTDTQYF
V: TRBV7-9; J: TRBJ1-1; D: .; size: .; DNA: TGTGCCAGCAGTTTTACAGGCTCCTCTGAAGCTTTCTTT; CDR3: CASSFTGSSEAFF
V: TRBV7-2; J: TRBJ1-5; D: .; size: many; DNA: TGTGCCAGCAGCCCACACATAGGCAATCAGCCCCAGCATTTT; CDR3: CASSPHIGNQPQHF
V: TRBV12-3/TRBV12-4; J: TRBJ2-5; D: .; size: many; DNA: TGTGCCAGCAGTTTAGAAACAGGAGTTCAAGAGACCCAGTACTTC; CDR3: CASSLETGVQETQYF
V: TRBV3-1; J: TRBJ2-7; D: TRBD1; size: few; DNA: TGTGCCAGCAGCCTCCGGACAGGGCGTTCCTACGAGCAGTACTTC; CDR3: CASSLRTGRSYEQYF
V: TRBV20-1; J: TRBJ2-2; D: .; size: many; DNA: TGCAGTGCTGGTCGCCCAGCCGTCACCGGGGAGCTGTTTTTT; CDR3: CSAGRPAVTGELFF
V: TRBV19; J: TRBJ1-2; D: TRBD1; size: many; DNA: TGTGCCAGTAGTGGGACAGGGGCCTATGGCTACACCTTC; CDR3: CASSGTGAYGYTF
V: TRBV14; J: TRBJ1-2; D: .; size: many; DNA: TGTGCCAGCAGCCAAGGGAACACTTATGGCTACACCTTC; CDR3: CASSQGNTYGYTF
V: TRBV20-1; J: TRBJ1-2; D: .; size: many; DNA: TGCAGTGCTAGAGATGCTGGGACGATCTATGGCTACACCTTC; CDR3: CSARDAGTIYGYTF
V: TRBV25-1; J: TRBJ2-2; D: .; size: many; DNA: TGTGCCAGCAGTTTTCCTCGGGAGGACCAGGGGACCGGGGAGCTGTTTTTT; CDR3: CASSFPREDQGTGELFF
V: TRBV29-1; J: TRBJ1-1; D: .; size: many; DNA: TGCAGCGTTGATGGGACCATAGACACTGAAGCTTTCTTT; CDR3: CSVDGTIDTEAFF
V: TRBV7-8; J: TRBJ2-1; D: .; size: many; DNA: TGTGCCAGCAGCCGAGGACAGTACAATGAGCAGTTCTTC; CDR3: CASSRGQYNEQFF